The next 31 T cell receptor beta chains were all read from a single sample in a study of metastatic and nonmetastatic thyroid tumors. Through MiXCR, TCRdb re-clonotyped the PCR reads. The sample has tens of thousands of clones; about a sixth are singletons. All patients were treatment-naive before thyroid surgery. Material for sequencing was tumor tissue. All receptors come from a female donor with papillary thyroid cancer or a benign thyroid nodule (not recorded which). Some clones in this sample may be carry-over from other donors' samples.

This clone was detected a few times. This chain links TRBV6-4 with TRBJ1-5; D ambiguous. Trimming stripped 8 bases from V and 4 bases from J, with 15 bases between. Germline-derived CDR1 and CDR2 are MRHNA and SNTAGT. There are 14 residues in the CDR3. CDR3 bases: TGTGCCAGCGCCGAGGACGTTCCTAATCAGCCCCAGCATTTT. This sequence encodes CASAEDVPNQPQHF.

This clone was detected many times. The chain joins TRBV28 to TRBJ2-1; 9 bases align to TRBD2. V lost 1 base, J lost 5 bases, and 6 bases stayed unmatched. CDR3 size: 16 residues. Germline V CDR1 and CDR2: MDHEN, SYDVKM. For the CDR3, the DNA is TGTGCCAGCAGTTTATTTGGGACTAGCACCAACAATGAGCAGTTCTTC. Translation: CASSLFGTSTNNEQFF.

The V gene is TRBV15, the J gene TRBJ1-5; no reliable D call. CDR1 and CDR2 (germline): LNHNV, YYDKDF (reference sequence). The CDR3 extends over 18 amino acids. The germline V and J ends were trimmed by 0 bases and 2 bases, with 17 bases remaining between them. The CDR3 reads CATSRDPMNHLGNQPQHF. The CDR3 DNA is TGTGCCACCAGCAGAGATCCCATGAATCACTTGGGCAATCAGCCCCAGCATTTT.

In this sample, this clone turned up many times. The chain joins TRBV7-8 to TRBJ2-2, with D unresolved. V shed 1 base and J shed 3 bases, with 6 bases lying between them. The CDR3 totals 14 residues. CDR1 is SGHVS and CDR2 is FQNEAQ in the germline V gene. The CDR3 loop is CASSLDRDTGELFF. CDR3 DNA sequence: TGTGCCAGCAGCTTAGACAGAGACACCGGGGAGCTGTTTTTT.

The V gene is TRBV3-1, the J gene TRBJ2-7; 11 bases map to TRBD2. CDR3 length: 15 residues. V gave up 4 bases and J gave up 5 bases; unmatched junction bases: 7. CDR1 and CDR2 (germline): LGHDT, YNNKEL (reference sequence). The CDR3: CASSRLLAGVDEQYF. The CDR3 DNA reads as TGTGCCAGCAGCCGCCTACTAGCGGGAGTTGACGAGCAGTACTTC.

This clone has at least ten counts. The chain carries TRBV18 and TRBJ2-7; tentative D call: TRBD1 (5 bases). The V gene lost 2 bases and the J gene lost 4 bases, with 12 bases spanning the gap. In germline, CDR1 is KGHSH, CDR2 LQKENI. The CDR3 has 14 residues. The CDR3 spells CASSPSRDGYEQYF. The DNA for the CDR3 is TGTGCCAGCTCACCATCCAGGGATGGGTACGAGCAGTACTTC.

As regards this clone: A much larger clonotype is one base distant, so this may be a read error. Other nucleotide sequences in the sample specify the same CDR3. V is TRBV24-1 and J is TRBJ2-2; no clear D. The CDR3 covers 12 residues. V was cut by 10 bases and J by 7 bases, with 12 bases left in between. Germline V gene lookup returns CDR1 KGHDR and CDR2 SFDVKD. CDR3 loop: CATQTGGGELFF. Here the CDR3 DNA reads TGTGCCACACAAACCGGCGGCGGGGAGCTGTTTTTT.

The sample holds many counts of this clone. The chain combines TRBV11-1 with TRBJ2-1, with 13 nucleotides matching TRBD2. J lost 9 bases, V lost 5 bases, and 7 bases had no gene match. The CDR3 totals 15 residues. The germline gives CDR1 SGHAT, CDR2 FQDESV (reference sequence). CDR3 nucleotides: TGTGCCAGCAGCCTGGGACTAGCGGGGAGAGGTGAGCAGTTCTTC. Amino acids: CASSLGLAGRGEQFF.

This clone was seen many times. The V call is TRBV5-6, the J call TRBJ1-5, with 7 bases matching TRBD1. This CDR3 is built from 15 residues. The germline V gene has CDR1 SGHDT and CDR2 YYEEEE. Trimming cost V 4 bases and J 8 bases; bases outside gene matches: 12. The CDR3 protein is CASSVGQAVGEPQHF. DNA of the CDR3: TGTGCCAGCAGCGTAGGACAGGCAGTCGGGGAGCCCCAGCATTTT. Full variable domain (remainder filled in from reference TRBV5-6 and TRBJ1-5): DAGVTQSPTHLIKTRGQQVTLRCSPKSGHDTVSWYQQALGQGPQFIFQYYEEEERQRGNFPDRFSGHQFPNYSSELNVNALLLGDSALYLCASSVGQAVGEPQHFGDGTRLSIL.

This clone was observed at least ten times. CDR3 in amino acids: CASVSVSRQGEAFF. In DNA, the CDR3 is TGTGCCAGCGTTTCTGTCTCGAGGCAGGGGGAAGCTTTCTTT. V usage is TRBV12-3 or TRBV12-4 and J usage is TRBJ1-1; D is perhaps TRBD1 (6 bases). The ends were cut back, 8 bases at V and 8 bases at J, with 21 bases in the middle. The CDR3 length is 14 residues.

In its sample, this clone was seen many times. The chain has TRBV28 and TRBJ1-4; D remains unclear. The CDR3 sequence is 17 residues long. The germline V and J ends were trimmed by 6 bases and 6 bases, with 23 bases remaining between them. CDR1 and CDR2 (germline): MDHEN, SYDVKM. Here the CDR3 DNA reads TGTGCCAGCAGGCCTAATATTAATTACGGGAAGTATGAAAAACTGTTTTTT. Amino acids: CASRPNINYGKYEKLFF.

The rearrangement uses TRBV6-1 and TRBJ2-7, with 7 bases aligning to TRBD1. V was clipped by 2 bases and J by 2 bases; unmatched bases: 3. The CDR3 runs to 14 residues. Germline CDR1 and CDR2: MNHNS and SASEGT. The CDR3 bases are TGTGCCAGCAGTGAACTAACAGGGGCCTACGAGCAGTACGTC. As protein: CASSELTGAYEQYV.

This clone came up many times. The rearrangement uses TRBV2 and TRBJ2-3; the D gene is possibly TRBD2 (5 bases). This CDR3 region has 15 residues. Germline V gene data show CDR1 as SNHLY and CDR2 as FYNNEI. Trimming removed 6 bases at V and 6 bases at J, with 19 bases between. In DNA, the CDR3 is TGTGCCAGCAGGGTCCGGGCCCAGAGGAGGGATACGCAGTATTTT. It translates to CASRVRAQRRDTQYF.

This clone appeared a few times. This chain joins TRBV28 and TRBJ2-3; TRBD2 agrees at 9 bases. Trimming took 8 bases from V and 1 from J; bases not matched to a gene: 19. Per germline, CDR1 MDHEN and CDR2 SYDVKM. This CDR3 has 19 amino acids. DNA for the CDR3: TGTGCCAGCGAAGAGGGGGGTGCGGGAGGGCCCCCAGGCACAGATACGCAGTATTTT. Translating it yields CASEEGGAGGPPGTDTQYF.

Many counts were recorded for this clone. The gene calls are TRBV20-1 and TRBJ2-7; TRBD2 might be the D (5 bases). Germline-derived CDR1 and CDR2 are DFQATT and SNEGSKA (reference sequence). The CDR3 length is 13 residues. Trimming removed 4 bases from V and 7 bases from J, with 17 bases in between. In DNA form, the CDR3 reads TGCAGTGCTAAGGCTAGCTTGAGTAGGGAGCAGTACTTC. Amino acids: CSAKASLSREQYF.

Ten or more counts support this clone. In DNA form, the CDR3 reads TGTGCCAGCAGCTCAACCGGGACATTTGGGGAAAAACTGTTTTTT. It yields the protein CASSSTGTFGEKLFF. The V gene is TRBV7-2, the J gene TRBJ1-4; TRBD1 is a possible D gene (6 bases). CDR1 is SGHTA, CDR2 FQGNSA, per germline. V lost 4 bases to trimming and J lost 8 bases, with 17 bases between them. The CDR3 contains 15 residues. Looking up the rest from reference TRBV7-2 and TRBJ1-4 gives the full variable domain: GAGVSQSPSNKVTEKGKDVELRCDPISGHTALYWYRQSLGQGLEFLIYFQGNSAPDKSGLPSDRFSAERTGGSVSTLTIQRTQQEDSAVYLCASSSTGTFGEKLFFGSGTQLSVL.

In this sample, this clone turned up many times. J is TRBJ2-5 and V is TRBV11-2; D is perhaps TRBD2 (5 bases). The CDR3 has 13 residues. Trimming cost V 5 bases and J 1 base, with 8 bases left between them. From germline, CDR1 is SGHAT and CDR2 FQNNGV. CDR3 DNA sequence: TGTGCCAGCAGCATCCGGGGCCAAGAGACCCAGTACTTC. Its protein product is CASSIRGQETQYF.

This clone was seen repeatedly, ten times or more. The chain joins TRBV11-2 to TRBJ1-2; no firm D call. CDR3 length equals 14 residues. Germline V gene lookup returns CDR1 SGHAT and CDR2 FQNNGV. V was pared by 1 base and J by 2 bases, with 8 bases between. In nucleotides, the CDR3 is TGTGCCAGCAGCTTAGGACATCAAAACTATGGCTACACCTTC. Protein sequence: CASSLGHQNYGYTF.

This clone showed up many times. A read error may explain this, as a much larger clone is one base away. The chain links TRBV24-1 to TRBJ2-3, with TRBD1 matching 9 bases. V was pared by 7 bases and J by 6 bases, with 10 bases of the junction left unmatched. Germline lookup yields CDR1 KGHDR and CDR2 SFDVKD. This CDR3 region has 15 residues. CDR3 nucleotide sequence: TGTGCCACCAGGGGGGCCGGGACAGGGTCCGATACGCAGTATTTT. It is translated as CATRGAGTGSDTQYF.

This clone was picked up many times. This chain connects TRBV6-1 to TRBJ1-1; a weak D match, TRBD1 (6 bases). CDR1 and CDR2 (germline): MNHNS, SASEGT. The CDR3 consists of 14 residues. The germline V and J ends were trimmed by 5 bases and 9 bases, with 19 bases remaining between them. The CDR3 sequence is CASSFGGAGEKAFF. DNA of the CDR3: TGTGCCAGCAGTTTCGGGGGGGCGGGGGAAAAAGCTTTCTTT.

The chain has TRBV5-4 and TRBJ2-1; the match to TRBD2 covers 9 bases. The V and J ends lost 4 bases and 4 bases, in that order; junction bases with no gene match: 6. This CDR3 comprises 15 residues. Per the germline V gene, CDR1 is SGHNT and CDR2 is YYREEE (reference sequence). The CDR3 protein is CASSMRSGGYNEQFF. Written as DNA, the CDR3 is TGTGCCAGCAGCATGAGGAGCGGGGGGTACAATGAGCAGTTCTTC.

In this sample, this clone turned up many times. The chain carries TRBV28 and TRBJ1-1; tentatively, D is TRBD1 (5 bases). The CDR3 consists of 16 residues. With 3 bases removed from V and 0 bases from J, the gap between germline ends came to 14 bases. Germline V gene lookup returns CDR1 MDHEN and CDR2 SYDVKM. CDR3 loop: CASSLWGEGMNTEAFF. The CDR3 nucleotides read TGTGCCAGCAGTTTGTGGGGGGAGGGCATGAACACTGAAGCTTTCTTT.

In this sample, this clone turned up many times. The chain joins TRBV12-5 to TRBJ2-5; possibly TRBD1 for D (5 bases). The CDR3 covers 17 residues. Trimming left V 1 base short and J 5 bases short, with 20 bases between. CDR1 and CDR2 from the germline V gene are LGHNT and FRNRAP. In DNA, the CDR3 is TGTGCTAGTGGTTTGGGCCAGACCCGACAGATGTGGGAGACCCAGTACTTC. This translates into CASGLGQTRQMWETQYF.

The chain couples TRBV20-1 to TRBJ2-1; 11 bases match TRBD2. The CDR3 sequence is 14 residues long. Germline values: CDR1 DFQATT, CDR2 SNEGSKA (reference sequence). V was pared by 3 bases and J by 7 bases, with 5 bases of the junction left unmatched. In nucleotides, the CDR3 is TGCAGTGCTAGGGCGGGACTAGCGGTTAATGAGCAGTTCTTC. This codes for CSARAGLAVNEQFF.

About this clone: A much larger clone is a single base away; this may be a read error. CDR3 sequence reads: CAFKGAKNIQYF. CDR3 sequence (DNA): TGTGCCTTCAAGGGGGCCAAAAACATTCAGTACTTC. J is TRBJ2-4 and V is TRBV7-9, with a weak D call TRBD1 (5 bases). Germline CDR1 and CDR2: SEHNR and FQNEAQ (reference sequence). CDR3 length equals 12 residues. V was clipped by 11 bases and J by 1 base, with 9 bases between them.

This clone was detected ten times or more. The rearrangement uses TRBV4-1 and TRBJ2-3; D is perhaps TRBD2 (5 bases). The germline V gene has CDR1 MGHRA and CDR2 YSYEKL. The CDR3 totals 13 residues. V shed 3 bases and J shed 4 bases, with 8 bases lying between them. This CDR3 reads CASSHGVADTQYF. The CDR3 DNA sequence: TGCGCCAGCAGCCACGGGGTGGCAGATACGCAGTATTTT.

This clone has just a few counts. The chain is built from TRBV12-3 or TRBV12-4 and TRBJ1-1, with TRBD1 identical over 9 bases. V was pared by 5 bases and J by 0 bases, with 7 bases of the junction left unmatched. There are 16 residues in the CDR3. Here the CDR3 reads CASSIVQGALNTEAFF. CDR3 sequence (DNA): TGTGCCAGCAGTATTGTACAGGGGGCCCTGAACACTGAAGCTTTCTTT.

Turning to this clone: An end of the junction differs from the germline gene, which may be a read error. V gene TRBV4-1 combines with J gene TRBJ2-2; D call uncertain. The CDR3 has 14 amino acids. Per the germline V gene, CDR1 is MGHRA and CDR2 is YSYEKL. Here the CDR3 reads CSSSQDLSAGELFF. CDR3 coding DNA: TGCTCCAGCAGCCAAGATCTGAGTGCCGGGGAGCTGTTTTTT.

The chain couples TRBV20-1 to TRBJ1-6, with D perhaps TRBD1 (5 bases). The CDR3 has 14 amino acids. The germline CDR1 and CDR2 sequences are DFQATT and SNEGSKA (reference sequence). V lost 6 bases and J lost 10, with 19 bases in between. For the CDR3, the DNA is TGCAGTGCCGAAACGACGGGGGTCAGGTCACCCCTCCACTTT. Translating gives CSAETTGVRSPLHF.

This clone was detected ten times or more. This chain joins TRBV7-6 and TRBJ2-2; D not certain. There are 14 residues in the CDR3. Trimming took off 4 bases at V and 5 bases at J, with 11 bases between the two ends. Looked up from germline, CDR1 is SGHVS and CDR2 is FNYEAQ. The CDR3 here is CASSSAVVTGELFF. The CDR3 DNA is TGTGCCAGCAGCTCCGCGGTGGTTACCGGGGAGCTGTTTTTT.

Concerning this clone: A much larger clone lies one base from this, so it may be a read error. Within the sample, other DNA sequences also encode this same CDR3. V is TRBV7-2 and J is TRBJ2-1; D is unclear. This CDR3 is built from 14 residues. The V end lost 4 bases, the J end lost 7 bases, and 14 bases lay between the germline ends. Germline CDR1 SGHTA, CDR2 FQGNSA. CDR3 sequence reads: CASSSRLSDNEQFF. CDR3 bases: TGTGCCAGCAGCTCCCGACTCTCCGATAATGAGCAGTTCTTC. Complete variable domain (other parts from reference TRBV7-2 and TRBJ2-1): GAGVSQSPSNKVTEKGKDVELRCDPISGHTALYWYRQSLGQGLEFLIYFQGNSAPDKSGLPSDRFSAERTGGSVSTLTIQRTQQEDSAVYLCASSSRLSDNEQFFGPGTRLTVL.